This T cell receptor (beta chain) was observed in a study of T cell responses to AZD1222 COVID-19 vaccine. Study-level information: Second-dose intervals of approximately 4 or approximately 12 weeks were pooled.

Clones were sequenced by immunoSEQ multiplex PCR, and TCRdb holds only the in-frame ones, with some missing. The repertoire holds almost 55,000 clones, with around 84% as singletons. For this clone: Its antigen is currently unknown.

The germline CDR1 and CDR2 sequences are LGHDT and YNNKEL (reference sequence). V lost 0 bases, J lost 4 bases, and 3 bases stayed unmatched. This CDR3 spans 16 amino acids. General study results and limits: Clonal diversity may have been underestimated, and the donors were mostly white British, with more females than males. Spike-specific TCRs gained breadth and depth after people received two AZD1222 doses. Only a handful of individuals given AZD1222 were seropositive at baseline.

The V call is TRBV3-1 (or the pseudogene TRBV3-2), the J call TRBJ2-5, with 12 bases identical to TRBD2. Specimen: peripheral blood, collected on day 0 of AZD1222 vaccination. This clonotype was sampled from an adult in good health. The DNA for the CDR3 is TGTGCCAGCAGCCAAGACTCTAGCGGGAGGGGAGAGACCCAGTACTTC. Protein sequence: CASSQDSSGRGETQYF.